Each of the 9 T cell receptor beta chains below was sequenced from the same sample in a study of STAT5B mutations in CD4+ large granular lymphocyte leukemia. Only in-frame clones appear in the TCRdb table, and some are missing; sequencing was by immunoSEQ multiplex PCR. The sample shows about 30,000 clones, 70% to 90% of them seen only once. Source material: CD4+ T cells from blood buffy coats. The receptors were sampled from a human donor in good health.

The chain employs TRBV10-3 and TRBJ2-3; the D call may be TRBD1 or TRBD2 (5 bases each). The CDR3 is 16 amino acids. Germline CDR1 ENHRY, CDR2 SYGVKD. V lost 0 bases, J lost 3 bases, and 13 bases lay in between. CDR3: CAISESSGPRTDTQYF. CDR3 DNA: TGTGCCATCAGTGAGTCATCGGGGCCCAGAACAGATACGCAGTATTTT.

The V and J genes are TRBV7-9 and TRBJ2-6; D remains ambiguous. Germline values: CDR1 SEHNR, CDR2 FQNEAQ (reference sequence). V lost 1 base and J lost 0, with 7 bases in between. This CDR3 has 16 amino acids. CDR3 nucleotide sequence: TGTGCCAGCAGCTTAGAATCGTACTCTGGGGCCAACGTCCTGACTTTC. It codes for CASSLESYSGANVLTF.

The chain is built from TRBV7-8 and TRBJ2-1; a possible D gene is TRBD2 (6 bases). V was pared by 4 bases and J by 1 base, with 17 bases between. Germline-derived CDR1 and CDR2 are SGHVS and FQNEAQ. This CDR3 is 17 amino acids long. The CDR3 DNA reads TGTGCCAGCAGCTCTACTGGGGGGACGGGGTCCTACAATGAGCAGTTCTTC. It translates to CASSSTGGTGSYNEQFF.

The chain couples TRBV5-1 to TRBJ1-1; no definite D call. The CDR3 covers 15 residues. Germline CDR1 is SGHRS and CDR2 is YFSETQ. The ends were cut back, 4 bases at V and 1 base at J, with 14 bases in the middle. In DNA form, the CDR3 reads TGCGCCAGCAGCATTAAATCGTCAGGGAACACTGAAGCTTTCTTT. Translated: CASSIKSSGNTEAFF.

V and J are TRBV19 and TRBJ2-1; 9 nucleotides match TRBD2. Germline lookup yields CDR1 LNHDA and CDR2 SQIVND (reference sequence). The trim removed 11 bases at V and 8 bases at J, leaving 13 bases unmatched. CDR3 size: 14 residues. The CDR3 is CAHGREGGYDEQFF. DNA for the CDR3: TGTGCCCATGGGCGGGAGGGGGGGTACGATGAGCAGTTCTTC. Complete variable domain (other parts from reference TRBV19 and TRBJ2-1): DGGITQSPKYLFRKEGQNVTLSCEQNLNHDAMYWYRQDPGQGLRLIYYSQIVNDFQKGDIAEGYSVSREKKESFPLTVTSAQKNPTAFYLCAHGREGGYDEQFFGPGTRLTVL.

This clone was observed a handful of times. This rearrangement joins TRBV6-5 to TRBJ1-5; TRBD1 aligns across 9 bases. This CDR3 comprises 13 residues. Unmatched junction bases numbered 4, after V lost 6 bases and J lost 7 bases. Germline V CDR1 and CDR2: MNHEY, SVGAGI. CDR3 amino acids: CASSLDRGQPQHF. As DNA, the CDR3 is TGTGCCAGCAGCCTCGACAGGGGGCAGCCCCAGCATTTT.

The chain is built from TRBV7-2 and TRBJ2-5, with 7 bases aligning to TRBD2. The DNA matches TRBJ2-7 better at its end, which makes the J call doubtful. CDR3 length: 16 residues. Germline CDR1 and CDR2: SGHTA and FQGNSA. The CDR3 sequence is CASSSWGSGPIHEQYF. The CDR3 nucleotides are TGTGCCAGCAGCTCTTGGGGTAGCGGGCCGATCCACGAGCAGTACTTC.

This clone was observed once. This chain links TRBV28 with TRBJ1-2; TRBD1 matches at 9 bases. The CDR3 has 14 amino acids. Germline assignment: CDR1 MDHEN and CDR2 SYDVKM. J gave up 4 bases and V 3 bases, and 3 bases lay outside the gene matches. CDR3: CASSFRDRAYGYTF. The CDR3, as DNA: TGTGCCAGCAGTTTCAGGGACAGGGCCTATGGCTACACCTTC.

The CDR3: CASSLRGAGSYNEQFF. In DNA, the CDR3 is TGTGCCAGCAGCCTGCGGGGGGCCGGCTCCTACAATGAGCAGTTCTTC. The chain employs TRBV11-3 and TRBJ2-1; TRBD2 agrees at 8 bases. The germline V gene has CDR1 SGHNT and CDR2 YENEEA. V was clipped by 5 bases and J by 0 bases; unmatched bases: 6. The CDR3 is 16 residues long.